Presented here are 6 T cell receptor beta chains from one specimen sequenced in a study of human T cells and chemical hapten exposure (dated by TCRdb to the early 2020s). What this sample's time point label stands for: patch test 3, about 24 weeks after DPC sensitization. The treatment or condition label corresponds to: therapeutic diphenylcyclopropenone sensitization with weekly scalp DPC. The library was produced with RACE. The sample was run on a NextSeq 500. Through fastp at Q25 and MiXCR, TCRdb rebuilt clones from the public reads, retaining in-frame beta chains. CDR3 protein duplicates are merged, each entry listing the most common genes and DNA. This sample comprises some 170,000 distinct CDR3 sequences, around 30% of them detected only once. The ten largest clones take up around 1.9% of the sample. Here the sequenced sample was whole blood, taken in connection with sensitization to the hapten diphenylcyclopropenone (DPC). Every receptor here comes from a woman in her late teens or twenties with alopecia areata. Some clones in this sample may be carry-over from other donors' samples.

This clonotype was seen a handful of times. This chain uses TRBV27 with TRBJ1-2; D ambiguous. The CDR3 has 13 residues. In germline, CDR1 is MNHEY, CDR2 SMNVEV (reference sequence). The germline V and J ends were trimmed by 2 bases and 8 bases, with 12 bases remaining between them. The CDR3 here is CASSLSAVRGYTF. As DNA, the CDR3 is TGTGCCAGCAGTTTAAGCGCGGTGCGGGGCTACACCTTC.

This clonotype was counted at least ten times. The chain combines TRBV7-2 with TRBJ2-1, with a tentative D call TRBD2 (5 bases). The CDR3 totals 16 residues. The V and J ends lost 2 bases and 7 bases respectively, with 18 bases between them. Germline CDR1 reads SGHTA; CDR2 reads FQGNSA. The CDR3 here is CASSLSRGASGNEQFF. The CDR3 bases are TGTGCCAGCAGCTTATCCCGGGGAGCCTCTGGGAATGAGCAGTTCTTC. The entire variable domain, with the rest obtained from reference TRBV7-2 and TRBJ2-1, is as follows: GAGVSQSPSNKVTEKGKDVELRCDPISGHTALYWYRQSLGQGLEFLIYFQGNSAPDKSGLPSDRFSAERTGGSVSTLTIQRTQQEDSAVYLCASSLSRGASGNEQFFGPGTRLTVL.

The chain links TRBV4-1 to TRBJ1-4; maybe TRBD1 (5 bases). Germline V CDR1 and CDR2: MGHRA, YSYEKL. The V and J ends lost 4 bases and 8 bases respectively, with 20 bases between them. The CDR3 length is 16 residues. The CDR3 sequence: CASSPQRGDPGEKLFF. The CDR3 nucleotides are TGCGCCAGCAGCCCCCAACGGGGGGACCCAGGGGAAAAACTGTTTTTT.

This clonotype was detected only a few times. This sequence joins TRBV4-3 and TRBJ2-1; tentative D call: TRBD1 (6 bases). Germline CDR1 is LGHNA and CDR2 is YSLEER. CDR3 length equals 15 residues. Trimming pared 1 base from V and 4 bases from J, leaving 11 bases between. CDR3 protein: CASSQVSGVYNEQFF. The DNA of the CDR3 is TGCGCCAGCAGCCAAGTTTCAGGGGTTTACAATGAGCAGTTCTTC.

The CDR3 region has the DNA TGTGCCTGGAGGCAGGCAGTAGCCACAGATACGCAGTATTTT. It codes for CAWRQAVATDTQYF. The chain couples TRBV30 to TRBJ2-3; the D is unclear. CDR3 length equals 14 residues. V lost 3 bases, J lost 2 bases, and 12 bases lay in between. CDR1 is GTSNPN, CDR2 SVGIG, per germline (reference sequence).

This clonotype is labeled as medium-sized. The chain combines TRBV7-9 with TRBJ1-4; D might be TRBD1 (6 bases). Germline V gene sequence: CDR1 SEHNR, CDR2 FQNEAQ (reference sequence). With 1 base removed from V and 7 bases from J, the gap between germline ends came to 13 bases. CDR3 length equals 15 residues. The CDR3: CASSLGQALAEKLFF. The CDR3 region has the DNA TGTGCCAGCAGCTTAGGACAGGCCCTGGCTGAAAAACTGTTTTTT.